This T cell receptor beta chain was profiled in a study of cytomegalovirus exposure and HLA in healthy donors. Comment on this clone: As yet, its antigen is unknown.

Germline trimming cut 7 bases from V and 2 bases from J; bases unmatched to any gene: 13. CDR3 length: 18 residues. The germline gives CDR1 SEHNR, CDR2 FQNEAQ (reference sequence). The donors belonged to the approximately 120-subject validation cohort, separate from the approximately 700-subject first cohort. TCRdb's copy holds only in-frame clones and misses some; the assay was immunoSEQ multiplex PCR. The sample lists about 44,000 clones; over 85% were seen once. Study-level points and caveats: A few CMV-associated chains were confirmed in vitro to be specific for CMV antigens. TCR beta chains numbering some 160 were designated cytomegalovirus-associated.

The chain combines TRBV7-9 with TRBJ2-5, with TRBD2 matching over 13 bases. Sequenced input: PBMCs. The sequence derives from a woman between 18 and 29 years old in good health and CMV-seronegative. CDR3 residues: CASTSQGLAGTSQETQYF. The CDR3 region has the DNA TGTGCCAGCACCTCCCAGGGACTAGCGGGAACATCGCAAGAGACCCAGTACTTC.